The 2 T cell receptor beta chains in this list originate from one sample, sequenced in a study of CD8 T cells in ankylosing spondylitis. TCRdb reprocessed the 5' RACE reads with MiXCR, giving one entry per CDR3 protein. The table includes some 250,000 distinct CDR3 sequences, about 9.1% detected once. The sequencing input was blood, either unsorted or a sorted T cell fraction (not recorded which). The receptors originated from a male donor with ankylosing spondylitis or in good health (not recorded which).

This clonotype was detected many times. The V call is TRBV7-9, the J call TRBJ2-7, with D perhaps matching TRBD2 (6 bases). The CDR3 runs 15 residues. CDR1 SEHNR and CDR2 FQNEAQ come from the germline V gene (reference sequence). The V and J ends lost 0 bases and 3 bases respectively, with 12 bases between them. CDR3 protein: CASSLAGGINYEQYF. CDR3 DNA: TGTGCCAGCAGCTTAGCGGGCGGGATTAACTACGAGCAGTACTTC.

In this sample, this clonotype turned up many times. The V call is TRBV24-1, the J call TRBJ1-2, with a weak D call TRBD1 (5 bases). Germline lookup yields CDR1 KGHDR and CDR2 SFDVKD. Trimming pared 4 bases from V and 6 bases from J, leaving 11 bases between. The CDR3 contains 13 residues. The CDR3 loop is CATSDRQGNGYTF. The CDR3, as DNA: TGTGCCACCAGTGACCGGCAGGGCAATGGCTACACCTTC.